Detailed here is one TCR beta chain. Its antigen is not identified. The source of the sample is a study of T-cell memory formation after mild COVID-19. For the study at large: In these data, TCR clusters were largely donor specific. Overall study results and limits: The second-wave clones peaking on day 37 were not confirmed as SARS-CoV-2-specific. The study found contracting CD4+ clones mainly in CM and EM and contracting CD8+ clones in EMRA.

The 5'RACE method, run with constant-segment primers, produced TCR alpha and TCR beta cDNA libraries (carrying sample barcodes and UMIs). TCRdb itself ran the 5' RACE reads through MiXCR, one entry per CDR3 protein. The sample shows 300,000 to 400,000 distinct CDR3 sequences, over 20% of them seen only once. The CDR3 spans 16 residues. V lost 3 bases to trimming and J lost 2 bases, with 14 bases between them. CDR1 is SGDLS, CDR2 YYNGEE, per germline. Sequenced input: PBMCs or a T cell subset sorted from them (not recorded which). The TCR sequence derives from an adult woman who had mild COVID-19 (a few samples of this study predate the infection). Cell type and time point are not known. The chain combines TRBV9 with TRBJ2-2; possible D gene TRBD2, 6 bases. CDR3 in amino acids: CASSGWAGRNTGELFF. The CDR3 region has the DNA TGTGCCAGCAGCGGTTGGGCGGGACGTAACACCGGGGAGCTGTTTTTT.